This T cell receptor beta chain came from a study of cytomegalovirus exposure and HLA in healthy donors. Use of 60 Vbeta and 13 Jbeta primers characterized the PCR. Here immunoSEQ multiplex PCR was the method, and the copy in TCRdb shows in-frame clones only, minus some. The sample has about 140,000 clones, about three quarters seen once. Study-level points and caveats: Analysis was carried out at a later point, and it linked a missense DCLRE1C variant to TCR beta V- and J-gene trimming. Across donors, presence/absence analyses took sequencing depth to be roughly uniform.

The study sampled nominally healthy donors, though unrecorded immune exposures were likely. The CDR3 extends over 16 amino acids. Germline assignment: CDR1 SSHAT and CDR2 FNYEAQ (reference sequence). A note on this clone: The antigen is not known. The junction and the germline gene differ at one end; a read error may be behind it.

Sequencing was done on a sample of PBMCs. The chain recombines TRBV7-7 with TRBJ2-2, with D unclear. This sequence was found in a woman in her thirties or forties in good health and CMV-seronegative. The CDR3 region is CASSPTTTPSTGELFF. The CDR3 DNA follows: TGTGCTAGCAGCCCAACGACCACACCTAGCACCGGGGAGCTGTTTTTT.